This entry concerns a single TCR beta chain. This sample is part of a study of blood T cell repertoires in COVID-19. The CDR3 runs 12 residues. The germline V and J ends were trimmed by 7 bases and 5 bases, with 12 bases remaining between them. CDR1 MNHEY and CDR2 SVGAGI come from the germline V gene. Profiling relied on immunoSEQ multiplex PCR, and the TCRdb table lists in-frame clones only, not all of them. The sample holds about 210,000 clones, around 80% seen once. The sample comprised peripheral blood. The chain has TRBV6-5 and TRBJ2-7, with D possibly TRBD2 on 6 matching bases. The source of this sequence is a woman in her thirties or forties with acute or convalescent COVID-19. The chain's CDR3 is CASNRRGNEQYF. CDR3 nucleotide sequence: TGTGCCAGCAACAGACGGGGGAACGAGCAGTACTTC.